This TCR beta chain derives from a study of T cell responses to AZD1222 COVID-19 vaccine. A remark on this clone: What it binds is unknown.

Trimming cost V 1 base and J 8 bases, with 12 bases left between them. Per germline, CDR1 SGHVS and CDR2 FQNEAQ. This CDR3 has 14 residues. Sequenced by immunoSEQ multiplex PCR; TCRdb stores in-frame clones only, minus some. Of around 130,000 clones in the sample, about 86% were seen once. Whole-study findings and limits: Donor demographics were predominantly white British with a female majority; clonal diversity may be underestimated. There were vaccine-associated CD4 TCRs across spike, dominant at 160-218 and 743-854. Nearly half of spike-specific TCRs reportedly go after variant regions that carry no mutations. The study identified only a handful of AZD1222 recipients as seropositive at baseline.

The material sequenced was peripheral blood, taken on day 0 of AZD1222 vaccination. This sequence originates from an adult in good health. J is TRBJ1-3 and V is TRBV7-8; maybe TRBD1 (5 bases). The CDR3 region is CASSLGSGFHTIYF. The CDR3 DNA reads TGTGCCAGCAGCTTAGGATCAGGGTTTCACACCATATATTTT.